This T cell receptor beta chain originates from a study of blood T cell repertoires in COVID-19. In its sample, this clone was seen a few times. V was cut by 2 bases and J by 6 bases, with 5 bases left in between. The CDR3 contains 12 residues. Per germline, CDR1 WSHSY and CDR2 SAAADI. Donors were grouped by their self-reported clinical history. What the recovered Cohort 3 donors had was two negative PCRs, clearance, or symptom resolution. Methods used by the authors: Researchers report that nucleated cell counts were estimated from reference gene primer amplification. Produced via immunoSEQ multiplex PCR; TCRdb's table is partial and in-frame only. Clone size and the V and J calls come from that table; the DNA yielded D and trimming. The table lists over 200,000 clones, about 90% of them singletons.

The receptor was derived from a man aged 30 to 39 who had recovered from COVID-19. The chain combines TRBV10-2 with TRBJ2-1; D call uncertain. Sequenced input: PBMCs or T cells enriched from blood (not recorded which). The DNA of the CDR3 is TGCGCCAGCAGTGAGCTCAGCAATGAGCAGTTCTTC. It encodes CASSELSNEQFF.